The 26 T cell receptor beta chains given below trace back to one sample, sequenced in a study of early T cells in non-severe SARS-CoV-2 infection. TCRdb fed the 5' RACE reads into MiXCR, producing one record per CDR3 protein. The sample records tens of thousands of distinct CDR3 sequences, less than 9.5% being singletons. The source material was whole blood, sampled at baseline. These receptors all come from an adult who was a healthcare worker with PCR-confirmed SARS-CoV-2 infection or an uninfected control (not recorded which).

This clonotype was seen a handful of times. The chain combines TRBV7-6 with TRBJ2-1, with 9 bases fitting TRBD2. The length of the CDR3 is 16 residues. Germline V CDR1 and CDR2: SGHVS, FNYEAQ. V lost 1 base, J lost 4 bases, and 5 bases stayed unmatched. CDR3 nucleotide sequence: TGTGCCAGCAGCTTAGATAGTGCGGGAGGGTACAATGAGCAGTTCTTC. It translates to CASSLDSAGGYNEQFF.

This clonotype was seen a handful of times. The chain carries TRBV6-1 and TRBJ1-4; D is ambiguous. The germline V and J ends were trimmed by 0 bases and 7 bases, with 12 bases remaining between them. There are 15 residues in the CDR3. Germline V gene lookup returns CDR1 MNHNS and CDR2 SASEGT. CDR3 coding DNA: TGTGCCAGCAGTGAAGCCAGCTACCGCGGTGAAAAACTGTTTTTT. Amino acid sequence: CASSEASYRGEKLFF.

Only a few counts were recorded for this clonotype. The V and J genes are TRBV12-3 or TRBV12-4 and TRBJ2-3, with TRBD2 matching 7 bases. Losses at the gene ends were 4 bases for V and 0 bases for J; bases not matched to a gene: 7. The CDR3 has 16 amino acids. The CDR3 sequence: CASSSPWGGSTDTQYF. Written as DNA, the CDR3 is TGTGCCAGCAGTTCACCTTGGGGGGGGAGCACAGATACGCAGTATTTT.

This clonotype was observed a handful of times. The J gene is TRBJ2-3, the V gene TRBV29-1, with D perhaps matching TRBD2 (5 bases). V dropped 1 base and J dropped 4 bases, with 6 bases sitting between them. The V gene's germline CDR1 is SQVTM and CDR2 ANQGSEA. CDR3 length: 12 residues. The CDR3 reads CSVEAAADTQYF. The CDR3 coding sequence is TGCAGCGTTGAAGCAGCGGCAGATACGCAGTATTTT.

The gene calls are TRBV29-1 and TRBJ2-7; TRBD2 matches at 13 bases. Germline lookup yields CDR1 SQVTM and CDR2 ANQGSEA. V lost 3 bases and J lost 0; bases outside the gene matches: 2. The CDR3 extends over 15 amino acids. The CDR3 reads CSVDGLAGDSYEQYF. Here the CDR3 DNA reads TGCAGCGTTGATGGACTAGCGGGGGACTCCTACGAGCAGTACTTC.

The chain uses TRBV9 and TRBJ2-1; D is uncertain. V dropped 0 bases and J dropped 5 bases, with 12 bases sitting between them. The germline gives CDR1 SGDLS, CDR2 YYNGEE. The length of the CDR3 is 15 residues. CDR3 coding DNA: TGTGCCAGCAGCGTAGAAGTGGCGTGGGACAATGAGCAGTTCTTC. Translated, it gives CASSVEVAWDNEQFF.

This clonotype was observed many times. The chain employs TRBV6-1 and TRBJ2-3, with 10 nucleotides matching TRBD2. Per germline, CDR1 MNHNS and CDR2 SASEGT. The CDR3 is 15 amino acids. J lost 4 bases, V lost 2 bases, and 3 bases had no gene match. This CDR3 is CASSELAGAPDTQYF. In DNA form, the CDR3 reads TGTGCCAGCAGTGAACTAGCGGGAGCCCCAGATACGCAGTATTTT.

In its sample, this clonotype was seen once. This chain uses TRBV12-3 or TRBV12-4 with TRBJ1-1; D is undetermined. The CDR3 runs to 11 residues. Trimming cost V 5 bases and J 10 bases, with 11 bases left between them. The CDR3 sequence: CASSVGGRAFF. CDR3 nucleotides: TGTGCCAGCAGTGTCGGAGGTCGAGCTTTCTTT.

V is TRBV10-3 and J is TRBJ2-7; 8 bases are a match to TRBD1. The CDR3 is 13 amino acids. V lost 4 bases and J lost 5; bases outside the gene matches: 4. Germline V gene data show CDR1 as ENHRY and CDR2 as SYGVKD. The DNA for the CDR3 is TGTGCCATCAGTGTCAGGGGGCAGGACGAGCAGTACTTC. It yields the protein CAISVRGQDEQYF.

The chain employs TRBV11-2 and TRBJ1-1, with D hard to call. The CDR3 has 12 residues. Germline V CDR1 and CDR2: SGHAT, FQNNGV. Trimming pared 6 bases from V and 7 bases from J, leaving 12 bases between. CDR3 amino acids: CASSSRPFEAFF. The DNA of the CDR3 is TGTGCCAGCAGTTCGCGCCCCTTTGAAGCTTTCTTT. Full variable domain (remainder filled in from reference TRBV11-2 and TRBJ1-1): EAGVAQSPRYKIIEKRQSVAFWCNPISGHATLYWYQQILGQGPKLLIQFQNNGVVDDSQLPKDRFSAERLKGVDSTLKIQPAKLEDSAVYLCASSSRPFEAFFGQGTRLTVV.

CDR3 coding DNA: TGTGCCAGCAGCCGGGGTCGGGACACCGGGGAGCTGTTTTTT. Protein: CASSRGRDTGELFF. The chain joins TRBV13 to TRBJ2-2; TRBD2 might be the D (5 bases). Per the germline V gene, CDR1 is PRHDT and CDR2 is FYEKMQ (reference sequence). CDR3 length: 14 residues. V lost 5 bases and J 3 bases, leaving 10 bases between the germline ends.

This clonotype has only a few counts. The CDR3 here is CAWSQTEGSLYF. CDR3 bases: TGTGCCTGGAGCCAAACGGAGGGCTCACTGTACTTC. This chain connects TRBV30 to TRBJ2-4; D might be TRBD2 (6 bases). This CDR3 region has 12 residues. Germline loops: CDR1 GTSNPN, CDR2 SVGIG (reference sequence). Trimming shortened V by 3 bases and J by 15 bases, and 18 bases separated the two germline ends.

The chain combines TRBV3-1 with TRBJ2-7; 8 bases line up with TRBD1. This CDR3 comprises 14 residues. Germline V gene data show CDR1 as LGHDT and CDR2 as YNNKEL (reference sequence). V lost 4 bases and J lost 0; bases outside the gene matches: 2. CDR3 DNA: TGTGCCAGCAGCCCACAGGGGGGCTCCTACGAGCAGTACTTC. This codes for CASSPQGGSYEQYF.

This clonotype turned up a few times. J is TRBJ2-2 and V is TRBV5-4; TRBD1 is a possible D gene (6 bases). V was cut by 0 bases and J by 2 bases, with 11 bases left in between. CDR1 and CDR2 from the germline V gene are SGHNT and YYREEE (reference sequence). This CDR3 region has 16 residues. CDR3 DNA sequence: TGTGCCAGCAGCTTGGACAGGGCCGAAAACACCGGGGAGCTGTTTTTT. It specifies CASSLDRAENTGELFF.

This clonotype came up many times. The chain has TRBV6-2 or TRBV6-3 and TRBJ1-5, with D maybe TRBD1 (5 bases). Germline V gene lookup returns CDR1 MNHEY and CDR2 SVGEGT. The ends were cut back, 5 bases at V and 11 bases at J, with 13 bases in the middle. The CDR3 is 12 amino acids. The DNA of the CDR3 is TGTGCCAGCAGTAAGACAGTTGGGGCCCAGCATTTT. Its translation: CASSKTVGAQHF.

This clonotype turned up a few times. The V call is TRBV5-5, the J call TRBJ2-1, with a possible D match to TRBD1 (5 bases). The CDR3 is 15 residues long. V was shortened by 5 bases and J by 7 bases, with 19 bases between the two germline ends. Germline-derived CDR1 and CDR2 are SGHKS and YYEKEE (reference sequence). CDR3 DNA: TGTGCCAGCAGTCTGGGGTCAGGGTTAGGTAATGAGCAGTTCTTC. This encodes CASSLGSGLGNEQFF.

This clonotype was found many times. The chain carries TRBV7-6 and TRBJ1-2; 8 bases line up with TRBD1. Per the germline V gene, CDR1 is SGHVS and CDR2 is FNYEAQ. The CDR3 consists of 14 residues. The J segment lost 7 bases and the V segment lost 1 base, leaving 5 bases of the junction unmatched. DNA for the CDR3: TGTGCCAGCAGCTTAGAACAGGGGGGCGGTGGCTACACCTTC. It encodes CASSLEQGGGGYTF.

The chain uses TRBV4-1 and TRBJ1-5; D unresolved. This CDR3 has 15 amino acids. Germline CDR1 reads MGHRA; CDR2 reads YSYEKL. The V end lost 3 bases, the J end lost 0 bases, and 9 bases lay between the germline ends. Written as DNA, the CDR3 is TGCGCCAGCAGCCACTGGGCCCTTAGCAATCAGCCCCAGCATTTT. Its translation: CASSHWALSNQPQHF.

CDR3 protein: CASSLGRGETQYF. The CDR3 DNA is TGTGCCAGCAGCTTAGGGCGGGGGGAGACCCAGTACTTC. The chain recombines TRBV7-2 with TRBJ2-5, with TRBD2 matching 7 bases. Germline values: CDR1 SGHTA, CDR2 FQGNSA. V was clipped by 1 base and J by 5 bases; unmatched bases: 1. The CDR3 totals 13 residues.

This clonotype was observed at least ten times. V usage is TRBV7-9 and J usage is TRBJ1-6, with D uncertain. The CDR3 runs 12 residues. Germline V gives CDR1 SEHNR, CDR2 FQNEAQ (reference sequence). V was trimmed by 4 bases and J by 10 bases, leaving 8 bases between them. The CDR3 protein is CASSSSHSPLHF. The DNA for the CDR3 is TGTGCCAGCAGCTCTTCCCACTCACCCCTCCACTTT.

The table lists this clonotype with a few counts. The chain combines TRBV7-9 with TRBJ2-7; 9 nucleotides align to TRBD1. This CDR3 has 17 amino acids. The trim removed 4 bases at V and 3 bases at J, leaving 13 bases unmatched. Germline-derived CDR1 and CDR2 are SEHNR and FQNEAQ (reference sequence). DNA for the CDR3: TGTGCCAGCAGCTCCCCCGGGGGCTGGGGACAGGGCTACGAGCAGTACTTC. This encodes CASSSPGGWGQGYEQYF.

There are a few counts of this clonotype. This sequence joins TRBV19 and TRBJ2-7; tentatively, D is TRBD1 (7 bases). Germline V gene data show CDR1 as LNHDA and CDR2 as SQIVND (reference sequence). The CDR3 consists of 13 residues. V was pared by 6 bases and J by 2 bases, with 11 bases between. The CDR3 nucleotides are TGTGCCAGTAGGCCAGGGGGGACCTACGAGCAGTACTTC. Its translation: CASRPGGTYEQYF.

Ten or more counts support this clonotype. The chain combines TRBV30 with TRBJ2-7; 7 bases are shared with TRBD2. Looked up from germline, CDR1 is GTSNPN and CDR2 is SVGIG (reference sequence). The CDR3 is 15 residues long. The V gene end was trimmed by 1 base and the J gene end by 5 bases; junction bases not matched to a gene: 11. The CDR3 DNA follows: TGTGCCTGGAGTGCGGCCGGACTAGGGAACCACGAGCAGTACTTC. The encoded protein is CAWSAAGLGNHEQYF.

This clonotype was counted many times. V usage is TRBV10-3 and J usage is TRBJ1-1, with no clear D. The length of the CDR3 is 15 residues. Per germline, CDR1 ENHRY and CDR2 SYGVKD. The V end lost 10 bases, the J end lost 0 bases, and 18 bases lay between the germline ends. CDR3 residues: CATGRGIDMNTEAFF. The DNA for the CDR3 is TGTGCCACCGGGCGCGGGATAGACATGAACACTGAAGCTTTCTTT.

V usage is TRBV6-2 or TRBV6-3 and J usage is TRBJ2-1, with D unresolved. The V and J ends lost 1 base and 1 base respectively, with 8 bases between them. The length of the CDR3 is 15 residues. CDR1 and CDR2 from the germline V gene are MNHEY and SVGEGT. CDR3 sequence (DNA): TGTGCCAGCAGTTACTTAGCTGAATCCTACAATGAGCAGTTCTTC. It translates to CASSYLAESYNEQFF.

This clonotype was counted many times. CDR3: CAISAGTGGEKLFF. The DNA of the CDR3 is TGTGCCATCAGTGCCGGGACAGGGGGCGAAAAACTGTTTTTT. This chain connects TRBV10-3 to TRBJ1-4, with 12 bases lining up with TRBD1. Germline CDR1 ENHRY, CDR2 SYGVKD. V lost 4 bases, J lost 8 bases, and 2 bases stayed unmatched. This CDR3 has 14 amino acids.